What follows describes a single TCR beta chain. Its antigen is as yet unknown. The sample belongs to a study of T cell responses to AZD1222 COVID-19 vaccine. Germline V gene lookup returns CDR1 SGHTS and CDR2 YDEGEE. V trimming: 3 bases; J trimming: 9 bases; junction bases outside the gene matches: 4. This CDR3 has 14 residues. The method was immunoSEQ multiplex PCR; TCRdb's version includes in-frame clones alone and lacks a portion of them. This sample carries some 120,000 clones, around 90% of them seen once, and the ten largest clones take around 30%. Points from the study as a whole: The reported proportion of spike-specific TCRs targeting unmutated variant regions was nearly half. At study baseline, merely a handful of AZD1222 recipients were seropositive.

The sample in question was peripheral blood, obtained on day 0 of AZD1222 vaccination. The gene calls are TRBV5-8 and TRBJ2-2, with 11 bases aligning to TRBD1. The TCR sequence derives from an adult in good health. Here the CDR3 reads CASSWGQGVRELFF. Here the CDR3 DNA reads TGTGCCAGCAGCTGGGGACAGGGGGTCCGGGAGCTGTTTTTT. The full variable domain, completed using reference TRBV5-8 and TRBJ2-2, is EAGVTQSPTHLIKTRGQQATLRCSPISGHTSVYWYQQALGLGLQFLLWYDEGEERNRGNFPPRFSGRQFPNYSSELNVNALELEDSALYLCASSWGQGVRELFFGEGSRLTVL.